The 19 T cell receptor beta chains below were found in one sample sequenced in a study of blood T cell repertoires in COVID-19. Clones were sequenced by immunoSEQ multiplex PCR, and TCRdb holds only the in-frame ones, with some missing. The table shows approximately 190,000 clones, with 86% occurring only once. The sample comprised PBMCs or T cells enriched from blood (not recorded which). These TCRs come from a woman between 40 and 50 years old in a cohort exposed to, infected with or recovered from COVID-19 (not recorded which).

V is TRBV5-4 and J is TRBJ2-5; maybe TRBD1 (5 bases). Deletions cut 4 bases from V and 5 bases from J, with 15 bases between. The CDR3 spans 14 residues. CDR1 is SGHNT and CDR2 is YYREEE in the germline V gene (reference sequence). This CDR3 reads CASSPRTPPETQYF. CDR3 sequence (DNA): TGTGCCAGCAGCCCCCGGACACCACCGGAGACCCAGTACTTC.

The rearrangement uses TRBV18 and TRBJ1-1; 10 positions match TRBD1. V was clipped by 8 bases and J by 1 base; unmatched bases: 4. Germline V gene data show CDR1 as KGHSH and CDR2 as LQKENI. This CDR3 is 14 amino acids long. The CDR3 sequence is CASNRDRGNTEAFF. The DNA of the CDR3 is TGTGCCAGCAACCGGGACAGGGGGAACACTGAAGCTTTCTTT.

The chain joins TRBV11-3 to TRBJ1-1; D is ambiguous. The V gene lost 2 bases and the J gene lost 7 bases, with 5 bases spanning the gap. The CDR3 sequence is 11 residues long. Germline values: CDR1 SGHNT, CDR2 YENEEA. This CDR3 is CASSLKHEAFF. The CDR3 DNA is TGTGCCAGCAGCTTAAAGCATGAAGCTTTCTTT.

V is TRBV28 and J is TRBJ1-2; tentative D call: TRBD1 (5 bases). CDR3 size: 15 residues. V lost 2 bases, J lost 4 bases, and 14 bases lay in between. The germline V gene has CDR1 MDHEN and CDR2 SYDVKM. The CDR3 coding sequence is TGTGCCAGCAGTTTAGCAGGGCCAAACCTCTATGGCTACACCTTC. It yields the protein CASSLAGPNLYGYTF.

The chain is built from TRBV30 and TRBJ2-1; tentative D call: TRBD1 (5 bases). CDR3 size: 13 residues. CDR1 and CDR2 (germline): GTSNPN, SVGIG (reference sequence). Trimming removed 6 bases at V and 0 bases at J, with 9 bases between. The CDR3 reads CACPGRSYNEQFF. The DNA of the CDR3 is TGTGCCTGTCCAGGGCGCTCCTACAATGAGCAGTTCTTC. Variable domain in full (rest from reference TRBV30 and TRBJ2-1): SQTIHQWPATLVQPVGSPLSLECTVEGTSNPNLYWYRQAAGRGLQLLFYSVGIGQISSEVPQNLSASRPQDRQFILSSKKLLLSDSGFYLCACPGRSYNEQFFGPGTRLTVL.

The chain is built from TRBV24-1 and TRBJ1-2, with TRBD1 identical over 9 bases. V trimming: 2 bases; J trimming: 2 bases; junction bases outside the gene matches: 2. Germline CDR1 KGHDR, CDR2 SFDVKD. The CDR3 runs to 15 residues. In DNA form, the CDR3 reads TGTGCCACCAGTGATTCGGGACAGGGAAACTATGGCTACACCTTC. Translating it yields CATSDSGQGNYGYTF.

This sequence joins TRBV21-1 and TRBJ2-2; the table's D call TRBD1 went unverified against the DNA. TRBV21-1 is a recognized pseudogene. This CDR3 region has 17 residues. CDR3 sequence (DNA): TGTGCCAGCAGCCCTATCCGAACAGGGCAAAACACCGGGGAGCTGTTTTTT. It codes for CASSPIRTGQNTGELFF.

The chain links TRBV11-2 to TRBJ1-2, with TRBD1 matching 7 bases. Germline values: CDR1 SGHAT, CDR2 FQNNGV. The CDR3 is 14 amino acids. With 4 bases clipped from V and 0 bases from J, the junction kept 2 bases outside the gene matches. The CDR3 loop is CASSSGQSNYGYTF. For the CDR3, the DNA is TGTGCCAGCAGCTCGGGACAGTCTAACTATGGCTACACCTTC.

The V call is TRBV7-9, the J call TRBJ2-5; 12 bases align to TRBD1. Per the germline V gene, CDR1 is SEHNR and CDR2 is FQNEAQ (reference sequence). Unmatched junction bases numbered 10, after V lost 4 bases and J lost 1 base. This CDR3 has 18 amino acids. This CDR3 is CASSSTGTGGRSQETQYF. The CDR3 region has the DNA TGTGCCAGCAGCTCTACCGGGACAGGGGGCAGGAGCCAAGAGACCCAGTACTTC.

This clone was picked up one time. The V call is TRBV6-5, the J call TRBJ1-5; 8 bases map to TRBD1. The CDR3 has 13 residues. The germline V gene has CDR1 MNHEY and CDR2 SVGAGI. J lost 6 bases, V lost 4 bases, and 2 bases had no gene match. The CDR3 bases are TGTGCCAGCAGTTCAGGGGGCGGTCAGCCCCAGCATTTT. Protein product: CASSSGGGQPQHF.

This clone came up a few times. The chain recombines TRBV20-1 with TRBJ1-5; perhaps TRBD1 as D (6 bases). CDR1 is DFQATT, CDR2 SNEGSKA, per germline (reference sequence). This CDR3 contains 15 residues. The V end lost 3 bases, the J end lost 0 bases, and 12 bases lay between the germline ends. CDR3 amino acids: CSASKGTPSNQPQHF. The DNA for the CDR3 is TGCAGTGCTAGTAAGGGGACACCTAGCAATCAGCCCCAGCATTTT.

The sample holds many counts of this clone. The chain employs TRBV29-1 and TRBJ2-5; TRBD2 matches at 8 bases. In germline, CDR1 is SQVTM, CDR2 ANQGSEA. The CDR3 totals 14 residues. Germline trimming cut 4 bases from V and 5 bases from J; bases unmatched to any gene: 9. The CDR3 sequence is CSVGTGREWETQYF. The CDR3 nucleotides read TGCAGCGTTGGCACCGGGAGGGAGTGGGAGACCCAGTACTTC.

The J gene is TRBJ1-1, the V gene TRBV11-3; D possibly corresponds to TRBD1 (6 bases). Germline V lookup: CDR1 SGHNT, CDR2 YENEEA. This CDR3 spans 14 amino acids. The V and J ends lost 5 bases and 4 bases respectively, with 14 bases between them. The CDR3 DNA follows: TGTGCCAGCAGCACCTACAGGGTGGGCACTGAAGCTTTCTTT. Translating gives CASSTYRVGTEAFF.

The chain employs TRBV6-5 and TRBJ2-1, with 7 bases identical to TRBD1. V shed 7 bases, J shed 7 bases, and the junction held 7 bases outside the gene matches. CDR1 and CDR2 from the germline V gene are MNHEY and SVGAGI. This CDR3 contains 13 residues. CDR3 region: CASKLQGMNEQFF. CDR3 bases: TGTGCCAGCAAATTACAGGGGATGAATGAGCAGTTCTTC.

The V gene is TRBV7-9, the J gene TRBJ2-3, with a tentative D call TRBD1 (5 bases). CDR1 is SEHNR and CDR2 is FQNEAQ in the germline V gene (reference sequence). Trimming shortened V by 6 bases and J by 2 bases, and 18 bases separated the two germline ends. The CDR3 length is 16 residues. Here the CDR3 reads CASSPPVPGFTDTQYF. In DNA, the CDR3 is TGTGCCAGCAGTCCCCCAGTGCCAGGGTTCACAGATACGCAGTATTTT.

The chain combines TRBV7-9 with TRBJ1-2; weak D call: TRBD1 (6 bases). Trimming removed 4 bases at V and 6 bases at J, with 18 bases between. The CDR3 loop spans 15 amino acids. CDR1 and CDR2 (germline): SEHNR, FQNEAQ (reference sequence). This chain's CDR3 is CASSSAVGAYHGYTF. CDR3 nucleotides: TGTGCCAGCAGCTCCGCGGTGGGGGCCTATCATGGCTACACCTTC.

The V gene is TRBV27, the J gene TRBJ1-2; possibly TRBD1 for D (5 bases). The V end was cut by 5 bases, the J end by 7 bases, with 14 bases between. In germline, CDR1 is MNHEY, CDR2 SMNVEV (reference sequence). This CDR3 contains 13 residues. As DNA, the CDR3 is TGTGCCAGCAGTGTACGGGGCGGGAGTGGCTACACCTTC. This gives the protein CASSVRGGSGYTF.

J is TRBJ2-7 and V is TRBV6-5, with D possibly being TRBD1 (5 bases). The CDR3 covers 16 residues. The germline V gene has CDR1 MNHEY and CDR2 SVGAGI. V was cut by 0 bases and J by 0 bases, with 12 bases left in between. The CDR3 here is CASSYSKGPLSYEQYF. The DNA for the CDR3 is TGTGCCAGCAGTTACTCAAAGGGGCCCCTCTCCTACGAGCAGTACTTC.

The CDR3, as DNA: TGCAGCGTTGCCCAGGGGGTTATCAACGAGCAGTACTTC. Its protein product is CSVAQGVINEQYF. The rearrangement links TRBV29-1 to TRBJ2-7; 7 bases agree with TRBD1. V lost 4 bases and J lost 5; bases outside the gene matches: 8. Germline V CDR1 and CDR2: SQVTM, ANQGSEA. This CDR3 contains 13 residues.